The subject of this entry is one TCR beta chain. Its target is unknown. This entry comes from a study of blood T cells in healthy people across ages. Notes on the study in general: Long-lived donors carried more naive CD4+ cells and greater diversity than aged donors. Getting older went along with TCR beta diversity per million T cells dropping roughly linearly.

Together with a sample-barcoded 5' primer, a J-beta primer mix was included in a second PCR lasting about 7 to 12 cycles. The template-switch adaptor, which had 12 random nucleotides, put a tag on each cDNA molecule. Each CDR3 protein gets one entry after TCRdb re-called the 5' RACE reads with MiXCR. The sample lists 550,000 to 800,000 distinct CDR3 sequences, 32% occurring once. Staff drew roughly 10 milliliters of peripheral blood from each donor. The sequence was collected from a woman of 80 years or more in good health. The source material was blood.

CDR3 amino acids: CAWSHGSGQRGTEAFF. DNA for the CDR3: TGTGCCTGGAGCCACGGATCTGGACAGAGGGGAACTGAAGCTTTCTTT. The V gene is TRBV30, the J gene TRBJ1-1, with a weak D call TRBD1 (6 bases). There are 16 residues in the CDR3. Trimming took 3 bases from V and 5 from J, leaving 22 bases between them. Germline loops: CDR1 GTSNPN, CDR2 SVGIG (reference sequence).